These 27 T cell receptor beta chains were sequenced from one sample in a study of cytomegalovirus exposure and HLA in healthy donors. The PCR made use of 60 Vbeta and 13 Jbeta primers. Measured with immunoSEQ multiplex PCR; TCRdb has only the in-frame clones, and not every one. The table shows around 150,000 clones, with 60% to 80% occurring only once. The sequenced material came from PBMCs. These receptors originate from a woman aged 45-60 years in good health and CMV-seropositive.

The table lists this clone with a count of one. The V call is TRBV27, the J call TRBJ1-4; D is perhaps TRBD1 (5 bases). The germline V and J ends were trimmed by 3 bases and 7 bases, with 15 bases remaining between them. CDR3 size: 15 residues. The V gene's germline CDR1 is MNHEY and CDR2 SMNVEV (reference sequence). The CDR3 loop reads CASSFGRQGGEKLFF. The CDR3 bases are TGTGCCAGCAGTTTTGGAAGGCAGGGCGGTGAAAAACTGTTTTTT.

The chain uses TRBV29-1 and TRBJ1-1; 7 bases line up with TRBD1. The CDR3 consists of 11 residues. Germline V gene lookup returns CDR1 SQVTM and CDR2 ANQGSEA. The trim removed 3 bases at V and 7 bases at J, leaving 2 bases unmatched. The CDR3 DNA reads TGCAGCGTTGACCAGGGGGATGAAGCTTTCTTT. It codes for CSVDQGDEAFF.

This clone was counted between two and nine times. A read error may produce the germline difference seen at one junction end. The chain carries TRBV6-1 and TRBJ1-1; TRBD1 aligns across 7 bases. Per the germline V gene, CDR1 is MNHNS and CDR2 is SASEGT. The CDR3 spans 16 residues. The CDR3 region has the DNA TGTGCCAGCAGGGAAGGGGGCACGCTTAAGTACACTGAAGCTTTCTTT. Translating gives CASREGGTLKYTEAFF.

CDR3 bases: TGTGCCAGCAGCTTAGGACGGGGGGCGAACTATGGCTACACCTTC. This encodes CASSLGRGANYGYTF. V gene TRBV12-1 combines with J gene TRBJ1-2. TRBV12-1 is a pseudogene segment. There are 15 residues in the CDR3.

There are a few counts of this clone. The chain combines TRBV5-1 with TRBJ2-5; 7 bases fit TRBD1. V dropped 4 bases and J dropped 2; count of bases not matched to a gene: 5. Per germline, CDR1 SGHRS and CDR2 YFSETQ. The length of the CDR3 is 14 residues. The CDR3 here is CASSPTGVQETQYF. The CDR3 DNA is TGCGCCAGCAGCCCCACAGGGGTACAAGAGACCCAGTACTTC.

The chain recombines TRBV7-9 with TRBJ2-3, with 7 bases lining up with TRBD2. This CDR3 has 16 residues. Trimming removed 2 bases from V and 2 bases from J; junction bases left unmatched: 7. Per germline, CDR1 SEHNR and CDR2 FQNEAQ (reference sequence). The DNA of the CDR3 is TGTGCCAGCAGCTTATTAGTTACTAGCGACACAGATACGCAGTATTTT. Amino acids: CASSLLVTSDTDTQYF.

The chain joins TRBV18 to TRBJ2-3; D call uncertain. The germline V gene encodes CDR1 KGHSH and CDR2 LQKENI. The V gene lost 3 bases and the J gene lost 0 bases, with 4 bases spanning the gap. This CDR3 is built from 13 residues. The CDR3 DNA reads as TGTGCCAGCTCACCGCTAAGCACAGATACGCAGTATTTT. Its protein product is CASSPLSTDTQYF.

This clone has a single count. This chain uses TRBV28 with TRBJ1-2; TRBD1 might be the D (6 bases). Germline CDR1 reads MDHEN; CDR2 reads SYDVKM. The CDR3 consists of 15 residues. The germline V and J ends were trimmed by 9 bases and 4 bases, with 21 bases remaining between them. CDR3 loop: CASRRPGVVSYGYTF. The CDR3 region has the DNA TGTGCCAGTCGACGACCAGGGGTCGTTTCCTATGGCTACACCTTC.

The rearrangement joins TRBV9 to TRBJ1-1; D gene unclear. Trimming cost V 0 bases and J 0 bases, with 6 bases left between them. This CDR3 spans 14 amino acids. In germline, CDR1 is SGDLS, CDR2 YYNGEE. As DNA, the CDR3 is TGTGCCAGCAGCGTAGAACAGATGAACACTGAAGCTTTCTTT. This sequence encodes CASSVEQMNTEAFF.

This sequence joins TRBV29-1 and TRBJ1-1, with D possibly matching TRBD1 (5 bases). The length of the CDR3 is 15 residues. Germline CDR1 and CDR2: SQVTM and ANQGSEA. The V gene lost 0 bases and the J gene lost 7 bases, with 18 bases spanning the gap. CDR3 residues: CSVEDLRQGSDEAFF. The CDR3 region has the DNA TGCAGCGTTGAAGATCTTCGGCAGGGATCAGATGAAGCTTTCTTT.

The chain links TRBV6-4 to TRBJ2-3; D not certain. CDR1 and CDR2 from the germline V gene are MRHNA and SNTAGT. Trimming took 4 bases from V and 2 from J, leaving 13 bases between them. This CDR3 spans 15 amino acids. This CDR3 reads CASSAPEKNTDTQYF. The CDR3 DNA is TGTGCCAGCAGTGCCCCTGAGAAAAACACAGATACGCAGTATTTT.

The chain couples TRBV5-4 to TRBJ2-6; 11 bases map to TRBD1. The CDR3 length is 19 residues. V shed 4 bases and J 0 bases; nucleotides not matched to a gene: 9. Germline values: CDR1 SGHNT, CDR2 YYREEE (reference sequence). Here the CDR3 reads CASSLGGQGGFSGANVLTF. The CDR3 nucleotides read TGTGCCAGCAGCCTGGGGGGACAGGGGGGATTCTCTGGGGCCAACGTCCTGACTTTC.

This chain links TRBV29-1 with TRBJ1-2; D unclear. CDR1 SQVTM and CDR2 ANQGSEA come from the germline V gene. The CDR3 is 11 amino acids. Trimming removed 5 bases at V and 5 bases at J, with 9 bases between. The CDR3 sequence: CSVTENYGYTF. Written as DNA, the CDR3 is TGCAGCGTTACAGAGAATTATGGCTACACCTTC.

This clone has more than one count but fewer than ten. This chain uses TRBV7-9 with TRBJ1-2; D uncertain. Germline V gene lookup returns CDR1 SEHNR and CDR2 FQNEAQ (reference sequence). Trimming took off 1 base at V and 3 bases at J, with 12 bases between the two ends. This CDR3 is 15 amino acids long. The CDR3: CASSLGLNADYGYTF. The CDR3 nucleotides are TGTGCCAGCAGCTTAGGTCTAAATGCGGACTATGGCTACACCTTC.

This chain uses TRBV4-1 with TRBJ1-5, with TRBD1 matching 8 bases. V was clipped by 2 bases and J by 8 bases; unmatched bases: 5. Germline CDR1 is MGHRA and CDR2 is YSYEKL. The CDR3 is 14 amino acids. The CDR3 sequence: CASSQIQGGEPQHF. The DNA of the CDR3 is TGCGCCAGCAGCCAAATACAGGGGGGTGAGCCCCAGCATTTT.

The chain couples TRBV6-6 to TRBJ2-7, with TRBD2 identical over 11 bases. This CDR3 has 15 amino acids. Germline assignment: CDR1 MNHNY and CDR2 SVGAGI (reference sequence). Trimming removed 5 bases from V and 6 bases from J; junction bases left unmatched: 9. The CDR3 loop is CASSAPSGRNFEQYF. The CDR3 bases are TGTGCCAGCAGTGCCCCTAGCGGGAGGAATTTCGAGCAGTACTTC.

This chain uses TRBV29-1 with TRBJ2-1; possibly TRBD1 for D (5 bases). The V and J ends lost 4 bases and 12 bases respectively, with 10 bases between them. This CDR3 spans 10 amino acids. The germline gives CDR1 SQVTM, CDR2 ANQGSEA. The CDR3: CSVGQGLQFF. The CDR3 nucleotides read TGCAGCGTTGGCCAGGGATTGCAGTTCTTC.

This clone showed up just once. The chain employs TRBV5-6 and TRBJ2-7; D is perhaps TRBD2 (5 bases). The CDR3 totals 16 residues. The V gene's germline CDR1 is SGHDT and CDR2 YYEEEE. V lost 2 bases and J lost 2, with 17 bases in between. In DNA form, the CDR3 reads TGTGCCAGCAGCTTCTACAGCGGTGTCAAGCCCTACGAGCAGTACTTC. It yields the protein CASSFYSGVKPYEQYF. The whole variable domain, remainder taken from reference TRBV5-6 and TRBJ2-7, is DAGVTQSPTHLIKTRGQQVTLRCSPKSGHDTVSWYQQALGQGPQFIFQYYEEEERQRGNFPDRFSGHQFPNYSSELNVNALLLGDSALYLCASSFYSGVKPYEQYFGPGTRLTVT.

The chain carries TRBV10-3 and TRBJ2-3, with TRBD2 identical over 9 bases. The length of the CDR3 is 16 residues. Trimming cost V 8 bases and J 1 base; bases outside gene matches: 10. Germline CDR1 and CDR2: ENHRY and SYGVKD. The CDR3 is CAIAGGGGRGTDTQYF. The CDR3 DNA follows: TGTGCCATCGCAGGCGGGGGGGGCCGTGGCACAGATACGCAGTATTTT.

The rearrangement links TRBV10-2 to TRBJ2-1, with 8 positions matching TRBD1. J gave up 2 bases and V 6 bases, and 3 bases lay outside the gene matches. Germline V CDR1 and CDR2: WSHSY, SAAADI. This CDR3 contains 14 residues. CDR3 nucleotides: TGCGCCAGCAGACCGGGACAGGCCTACAATGAGCAGTTCTTC. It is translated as CASRPGQAYNEQFF.

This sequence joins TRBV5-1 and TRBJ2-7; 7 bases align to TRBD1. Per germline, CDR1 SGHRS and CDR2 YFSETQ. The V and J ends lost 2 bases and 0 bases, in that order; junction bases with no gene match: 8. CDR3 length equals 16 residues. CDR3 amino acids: CASSLTPGQLSYEQYF. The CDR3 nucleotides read TGCGCCAGCAGCTTAACCCCGGGACAGCTCTCCTACGAGCAGTACTTC.

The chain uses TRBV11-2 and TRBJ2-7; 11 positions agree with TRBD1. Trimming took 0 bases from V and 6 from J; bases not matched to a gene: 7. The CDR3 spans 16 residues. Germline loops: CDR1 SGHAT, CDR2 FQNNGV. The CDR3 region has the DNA TGTGCCAGCAGCTTAGATCTTAGGGGACAGGGGGGCGAGCAGTACTTC. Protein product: CASSLDLRGQGGEQYF.

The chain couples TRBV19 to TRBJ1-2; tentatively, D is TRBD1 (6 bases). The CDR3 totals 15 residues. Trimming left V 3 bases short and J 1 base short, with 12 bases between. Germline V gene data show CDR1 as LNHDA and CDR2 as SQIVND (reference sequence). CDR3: CASSMQGPFNYGYTF. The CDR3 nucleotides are TGTGCCAGTAGTATGCAGGGGCCTTTTAACTATGGCTACACCTTC.

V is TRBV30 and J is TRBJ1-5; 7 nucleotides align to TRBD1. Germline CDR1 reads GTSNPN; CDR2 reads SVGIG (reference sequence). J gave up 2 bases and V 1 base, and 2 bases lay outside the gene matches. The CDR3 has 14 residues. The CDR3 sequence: CAWSGDRGNQPQHF. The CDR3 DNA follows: TGTGCCTGGAGTGGCGACAGGGGCAATCAGCCCCAGCATTTT.

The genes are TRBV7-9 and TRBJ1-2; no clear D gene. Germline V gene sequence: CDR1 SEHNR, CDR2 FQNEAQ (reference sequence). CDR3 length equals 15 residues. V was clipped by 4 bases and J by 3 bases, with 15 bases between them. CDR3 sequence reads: CASSSVGRGHYGYTF. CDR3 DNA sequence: TGTGCCAGCAGCTCGGTAGGGCGGGGTCACTATGGCTACACCTTC.

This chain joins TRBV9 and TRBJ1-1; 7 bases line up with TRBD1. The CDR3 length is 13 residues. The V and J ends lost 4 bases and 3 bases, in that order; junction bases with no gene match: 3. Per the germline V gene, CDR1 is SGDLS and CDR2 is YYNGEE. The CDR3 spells CASSPGQDTEAFF. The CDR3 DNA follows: TGTGCCAGCAGCCCCGGACAGGACACTGAAGCTTTCTTT.

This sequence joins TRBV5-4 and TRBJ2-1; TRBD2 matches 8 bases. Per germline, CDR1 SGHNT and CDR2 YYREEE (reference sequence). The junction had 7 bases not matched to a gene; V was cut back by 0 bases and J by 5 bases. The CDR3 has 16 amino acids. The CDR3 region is CASSLGGAGGDNEQFF. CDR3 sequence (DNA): TGTGCCAGCAGCTTGGGCGGGGCGGGAGGAGACAATGAGCAGTTCTTC.